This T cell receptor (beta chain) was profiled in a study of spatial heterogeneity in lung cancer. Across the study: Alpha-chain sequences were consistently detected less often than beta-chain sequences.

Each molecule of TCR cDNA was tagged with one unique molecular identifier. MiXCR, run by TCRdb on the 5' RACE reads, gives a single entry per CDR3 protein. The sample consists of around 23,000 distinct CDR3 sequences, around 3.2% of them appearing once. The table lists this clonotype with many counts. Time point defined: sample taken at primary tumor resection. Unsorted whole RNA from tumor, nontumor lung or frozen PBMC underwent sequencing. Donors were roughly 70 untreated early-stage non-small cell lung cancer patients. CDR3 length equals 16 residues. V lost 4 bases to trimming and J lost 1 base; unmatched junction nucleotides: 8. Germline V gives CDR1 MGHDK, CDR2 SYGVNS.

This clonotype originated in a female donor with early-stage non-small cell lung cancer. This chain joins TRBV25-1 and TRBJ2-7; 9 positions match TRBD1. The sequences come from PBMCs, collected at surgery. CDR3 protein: CASSANTGTGSYEQYF. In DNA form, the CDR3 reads TGTGCCAGCAGTGCCAATACCGGGACAGGGTCCTACGAGCAGTACTTC.